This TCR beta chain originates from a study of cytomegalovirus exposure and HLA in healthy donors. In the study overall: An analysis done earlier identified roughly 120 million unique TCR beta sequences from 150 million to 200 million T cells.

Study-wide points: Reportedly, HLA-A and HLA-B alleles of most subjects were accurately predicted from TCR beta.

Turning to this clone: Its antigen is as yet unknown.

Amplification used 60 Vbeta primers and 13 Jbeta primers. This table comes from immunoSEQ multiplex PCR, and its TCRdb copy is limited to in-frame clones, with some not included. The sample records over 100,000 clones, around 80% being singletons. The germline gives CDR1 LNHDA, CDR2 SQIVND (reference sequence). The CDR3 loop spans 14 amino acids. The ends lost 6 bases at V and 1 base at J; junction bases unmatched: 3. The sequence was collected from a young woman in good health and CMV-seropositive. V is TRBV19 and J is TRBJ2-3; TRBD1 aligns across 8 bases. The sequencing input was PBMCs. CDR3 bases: TGTGCCAGTAGCTGGGACAGGCGCACAGATACGCAGTATTTT. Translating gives CASSWDRRTDTQYF. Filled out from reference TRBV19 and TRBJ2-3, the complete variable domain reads DGGITQSPKYLFRKEGQNVTLSCEQNLNHDAMYWYRQDPGQGLRLIYYSQIVNDFQKGDIAEGYSVSREKKESFPLTVTSAQKNPTAFYLCASSWDRRTDTQYFGPGTRLTVL.